This note documents a single TCR beta chain sequence. The specificity of this receptor is unknown. There are no base qualities to consult, and no much larger clone falls within one base. This sample is drawn from a study of blood T cell repertoires in COVID-19 (dated by TCRdb to the early 2020s). Notes on the research overall: Samples covering the acute and convalescent phases of COVID-19 were provided by collaborators in the United States, Italy and Spain. The material from the prospective study consisted of cDNA or gDNA derived from T cells, B-cell-depleted T cells, or PBMCs. The dataset comprised deeply sampled blood TCRbeta repertoires from subjects exposed to, actively infected with, or recovered from COVID-19. The repertoires were released in a freely available public database meant as a resource for research on the immune response to SARS-CoV-2. Samples came from the ongoing ImmuneRACE study (first 160 participants) plus 1,254 subjects from 6 global collaborators. Sample metadata almost always included a de-identified subject ID, COVID-19 status, age in years and sex. Where HLA class I and class II types were available, the types were taken from metadata supplied by the sample provider, not from assay-based typing.

Samples from volunteer blood donors who had recovered from COVID-19 were contributed by a second Seattle source. Collaborating institutions collected whole blood in K2EDTA tubes following their own protocols. For TCRbeta analysis, collaborators shipped samples in one of three forms: frozen whole blood, isolated PBMCs, or DNA extracted from either of those sample types. What the research found in general, with its limitations: How much clinical and demographic metadata was included differed by source and by participant, and the metadata was provided uncurated.

The immunoSEQ Assay, a bias-controlled multiplex PCR, was used to amplify TCRbeta CDR3 regions from genomic DNA. Regarding the original processing steps: Nucleated cell counts per sample were estimated from amplification of reference gene primers within the assay. To quantify the absolute abundance of each unique TCRbeta CDR3 rearrangement, sequence reads were collapsed and filtered. For each sample, productive Simpson clonality was calculated by taking the square root of Simpson's diversity index across productive rearrangements. TCRdb's version of the immuneACCESS table is confined to in-frame rearrangements and falls short of the full clone set. An unresolved V gene accounts for under half of the shortfall where checked; the remainder is of unknown origin. That table furnishes V, J and clone size, whereas the DNA furnished D and trimming. In all, the sample holds fewer than 350,000 clones, and about 87% of those were seen once. The ten top clones hold around 7.8% of the sample.

Germline trimming: 0 bases from V, 12 bases from J; junction bases outside gene matches: 12. The germline V gene (reference sequence) yields LNHNV for CDR1 and YYDKDF for CDR2. From its cysteine to its phenylalanine, the CDR3 spans 17 amino acids. Kept here is only the CDR3 DNA, which spans 51 bases and is read in frame from base 1. The TCR comes from a woman aged 45 to 65 who had recovered from COVID-19. The chain links TRBV15 with TRBJ1-6; 9 nucleotides in the junction match TRBD1. The sample consisted of peripheral blood. The CDR3 reads as follows: CATSRDAPGQGPEPLHF. At the DNA level, the sequence is TGTGCCACCAGCAGAGATGCTCCGGGACAGGGCCCAGAACCCCTCCACTTT.